The 27 T cell receptor beta chains below come from one sample, sequenced in a study of cytomegalovirus exposure and HLA in healthy donors (dated by TCRdb to the late 2010s). Library preparation used the immunoSEQ multiplex PCR assay. A mixture of 60 forward primers for TCR Vbeta segments and 13 reverse primers for TCR Jbeta segments was used in the multiplex PCR. TCRdb took over this immuneACCESS table, retaining in-frame rearrangements with V and J assigned. Such tables are incomplete; in checked studies, under half of the missing clones stem from an unresolved V gene, and the remainder is unexplained. The sample contains some 54,000 clones, 65% to 85% of them found a single time. The ten top clones hold roughly 5.6% of the sample. The sample consisted of PBMCs. Source of these receptors: a male donor in good health and CMV-seronegative.

The chain couples TRBV7-2 to TRBJ2-5; 10 bases are shared with TRBD1. CDR1 is SGHTA, CDR2 FQGNSA, per germline. The length of the CDR3 is 16 residues. The J segment lost 5 bases and the V segment lost 0 bases, leaving 6 bases of the junction unmatched. CDR3 coding DNA: TGTGCCAGCAGCTTAGCGGGGGGACAGGGGTGGGAGACCCAGTACTTC. Protein sequence: CASSLAGGQGWETQYF.

This sequence joins TRBV7-2 and TRBJ2-5, with D maybe TRBD2 (6 bases). The germline V gene has CDR1 SGHTA and CDR2 FQGNSA. The V and J ends lost 5 bases and 7 bases respectively, with 20 bases between them. The CDR3 covers 15 residues. The CDR3 region is CASSPGGTAPGTQYF. In DNA, the CDR3 is TGTGCCAGCAGCCCTGGGGGGACGGCCCCGGGGACCCAGTACTTC. The variable domain in full, with the rest retrieved from reference TRBV7-2 and TRBJ2-5, is GAGVSQSPSNKVTEKGKDVELRCDPISGHTALYWYRQSLGQGLEFLIYFQGNSAPDKSGLPSDRFSAERTGGSVSTLTIQRTQQEDSAVYLCASSPGGTAPGTQYFGPGTRLLVL.

The chain combines TRBV7-3 with TRBJ2-7; 10 bases are a match to TRBD1. Germline V gene sequence: CDR1 SGHTA, CDR2 FQGTGA. The CDR3 runs to 15 residues. With V trimmed by 2 bases and J by 4 bases, 5 bases remained unmatched. CDR3 amino acids: CASSLGRTGGYEQYF. The CDR3 nucleotides read TGTGCCAGCAGCTTAGGTCGGACAGGGGGGTACGAGCAGTACTTC.

A remark on this clone: Sequence at one end of the junction differs from germline and may be a read error. The chain is built from TRBV7-7 and TRBJ2-5; TRBD1 aligns across 11 bases. CDR3 size: 14 residues. From germline, CDR1 is SSHAT and CDR2 FNYEAQ (reference sequence). The CDR3 here is CASSLGDRGSEQYF. The CDR3 DNA follows: TGTGCTAGCAGCTTAGGGGACAGGGGGAGTGAGCAGTACTTC.

This sequence joins TRBV4-3 and TRBJ1-5, with 8 bases that match TRBD1. Germline V lookup: CDR1 LGHNA, CDR2 YSLEER. After removal of 5 bases from V and 5 bases from J, the junction contained 5 bases not matched to a gene. CDR3 size: 14 residues. The DNA for the CDR3 is TGCGCCAGCAGCGGAGGACAGGGAGATCAGCCCCAGCATTTT. This codes for CASSGGQGDQPQHF.

In its sample, this clone was seen a few times. V and J are TRBV6-4 and TRBJ2-5, with 9 bases identical to TRBD1. Germline V gives CDR1 MRHNA, CDR2 SNTAGT. The CDR3 covers 16 residues. J was trimmed by 2 bases and V by 1 base; bases with no gene match: 5. In DNA form, the CDR3 reads TGTGCCAGCAGTGACTACCCCGGGACAGGGCAAGAGACCCAGTACTTC. Its protein is CASSDYPGTGQETQYF.

The chain carries TRBV2 and TRBJ2-3, with D hard to call. The V and J ends lost 6 bases and 0 bases respectively, with 4 bases between them. Germline V gene lookup returns CDR1 SNHLY and CDR2 FYNNEI. CDR3 size: 12 residues. The CDR3 loop reads CASRLSTDTQYF. CDR3 coding DNA: TGTGCCAGCAGACTTAGCACAGATACGCAGTATTTT. Complete variable domain (other parts from reference TRBV2 and TRBJ2-3): EPEVTQTPSHQVTQMGQEVILRCVPISNHLYFYWYRQILGQKVEFLVSFYNNEISEKSEIFDDQFSVERPDGSNFTLKIRSTKLEDSAMYFCASRLSTDTQYFGPGTRLTVL.

The chain links TRBV18 to TRBJ2-5; tentatively, D is TRBD2 (6 bases). Between the trimmed V and J ends, which lost 3 bases and 1 base, there was a span of 9 bases. The CDR3 totals 14 residues. Germline-derived CDR1 and CDR2 are KGHSH and LQKENI. CDR3 nucleotides: TGTGCCAGCTCACCGAACGGGGGCCAAGAGACCCAGTACTTC. Its protein is CASSPNGGQETQYF.

The gene calls are TRBV5-1 and TRBJ2-3; a possible D gene is TRBD1 (6 bases). CDR3 size: 14 residues. With 1 base removed from V and 4 bases from J, the gap between germline ends came to 10 bases. Germline lookup yields CDR1 SGHRS and CDR2 YFSETQ. In nucleotides, the CDR3 is TGCGCCAGCAGCTTGCAGGGGAGCGCAGATACGCAGTATTTT. Its protein product is CASSLQGSADTQYF.

V is TRBV25-1 and J is TRBJ1-1; TRBD1 agrees at 7 bases. Unmatched junction bases numbered 8, after V lost 8 bases and J lost 2 bases. This CDR3 is built from 14 residues. Germline CDR1 reads MGHDK; CDR2 reads SYGVNS. DNA of the CDR3: TGTGCCAGCCGCCAGACAGGGTTTAACACTGAAGCTTTCTTT. Translation: CASRQTGFNTEAFF. The full variable domain, in which reference TRBV25-1 and TRBJ1-1 provide the parts outside the CDR3, is EADIYQTPRYLVIGTGKKITLECSQTMGHDKMYWYQQDPGMELHLIHYSYGVNSTEKGDLSSESTVSRIRTEHFPLTLESARPSHTSQYLCASRQTGFNTEAFFGQGTRLTVV.

This clone was seen a few times. The chain has TRBV28 and TRBJ2-6; unclear D gene. The ends were cut back, 6 bases at V and 0 bases at J, with 9 bases in the middle. Germline-derived CDR1 and CDR2 are MDHEN and SYDVKM. This CDR3 region has 15 residues. For the CDR3, the DNA is TGTGCCAGCAGGGGCGTTCTCTCTGGGGCCAACGTCCTGACTTTC. Its translation is CASRGVLSGANVLTF. Complete variable domain (other parts from reference TRBV28 and TRBJ2-6): DVKVTQSSRYLVKRTGEKVFLECVQDMDHENMFWYRQDPGLGLRLIYFSYDVKMKEKGDIPEGYSVSREKKERFSLILESASTNQTSMYLCASRGVLSGANVLTFGAGSRLTVL.

The chain is built from TRBV4-3 and TRBJ2-4; 8 bases map to TRBD1. The CDR3 contains 15 residues. Germline assignment: CDR1 LGHNA and CDR2 YSLEER. V shed 1 base, J shed 6 bases, and the junction held 5 bases outside the gene matches. CDR3 DNA sequence: TGCGCCAGCAGCCAAGTGATGGACAGGGTAAACATTCAGTACTTC. Translating gives CASSQVMDRVNIQYF.

The genes are TRBV30 and TRBJ1-2; D is unclear. Germline CDR1 GTSNPN, CDR2 SVGIG (reference sequence). The CDR3 contains 12 residues. Trimming removed 0 bases from V and 4 bases from J, with 6 bases in between. The CDR3 here is CAWSVTGYGYTF. As DNA, the CDR3 is TGTGCCTGGAGTGTAACCGGCTATGGCTACACCTTC.

The chain has TRBV14 and TRBJ2-5, with 10 bases matching TRBD1. TRBJ2-7 explains the end of the DNA better; the J call may be wrong. CDR1 SGHDN and CDR2 FVKESK come from the germline V gene. The CDR3 totals 14 residues. Here the CDR3 DNA reads TGTGCCAGCAGGCGGACCGGGACAGGGGACGAGCAGTACTTC. Translating it yields CASRRTGTGDEQYF.

The chain carries TRBV7-2 and TRBJ1-2, with TRBD1 matching 9 bases. In germline, CDR1 is SGHTA, CDR2 FQGNSA. This CDR3 contains 16 residues. Trimming removed 1 base from V and 4 bases from J; junction bases left unmatched: 7. The CDR3 DNA follows: TGTGCCAGCAGCTTAGTACAGGGGGCTTGGGGCTATGGCTACACCTTC. Translation: CASSLVQGAWGYGYTF.

CDR3 nucleotide sequence: TGTGCCAGTAGTATACCCGGACAGCCGGGGCCCTATGGCTACACCTTC. The encoded protein is CASSIPGQPGPYGYTF. V usage is TRBV19 and J usage is TRBJ1-2, with D possibly being TRBD1 (6 bases). Germline V CDR1 and CDR2: LNHDA, SQIVND (reference sequence). Trimming removed 2 bases at V and 4 bases at J, with 17 bases between. The CDR3 length is 16 residues. Looking up the rest from reference TRBV19 and TRBJ1-2 gives the full variable domain: DGGITQSPKYLFRKEGQNVTLSCEQNLNHDAMYWYRQDPGQGLRLIYYSQIVNDFQKGDIAEGYSVSREKKESFPLTVTSAQKNPTAFYLCASSIPGQPGPYGYTFGSGTRLTVV.

This clone is a singleton in its sample. The J gene is TRBJ1-2, the V gene TRBV19; D ambiguous. Germline loops: CDR1 LNHDA, CDR2 SQIVND (reference sequence). CDR3 length: 13 amino acids. Trimming pared 5 bases from V and 7 bases from J, leaving 14 bases between. The CDR3, as DNA: TGTGCCAGTAGTGAGGGTCTCGGGCGTGGCTACACCTTC. Amino acids: CASSEGLGRGYTF.

In this sample, this clone turned up once. The genes are TRBV13 and TRBJ1-1; perhaps TRBD1 as D (5 bases). V lost 5 bases to trimming and J lost 1 base, with 8 bases between them. This CDR3 has 13 residues. Germline assignment: CDR1 PRHDT and CDR2 FYEKMQ (reference sequence). The CDR3 is CASSHTGNTEAFF. The CDR3 coding sequence is TGTGCCAGCAGCCATACAGGGAACACTGAAGCTTTCTTT.

The chain combines TRBV29-1 with TRBJ1-2; TRBD1 agrees at 10 bases. The CDR3 has 13 residues. J gave up 7 bases and V 6 bases, and 8 bases lay outside the gene matches. The germline gives CDR1 SQVTM, CDR2 ANQGSEA. Here the CDR3 reads CSVGGQGISGYTF. The CDR3 nucleotides read TGCAGCGTGGGGGGACAGGGGATCTCTGGCTACACCTTC.

The chain carries TRBV4-1 and TRBJ2-4; 10 bases line up with TRBD2. CDR1 is MGHRA, CDR2 YSYEKL, per germline. V lost 4 bases, J lost 1 base, and 10 bases stayed unmatched. The CDR3 extends over 18 amino acids. The CDR3 bases are TGCGCCAGCAGCCCCGGGACTAGCGTTCAGTTTGCCAAAAACATTCAGTACTTC. It encodes CASSPGTSVQFAKNIQYF.

V usage is TRBV7-9 and J usage is TRBJ2-7; a possible D gene is TRBD1 (5 bases). Germline V lookup: CDR1 SEHNR, CDR2 FQNEAQ (reference sequence). V was cut by 2 bases and J by 0 bases, with 11 bases left in between. This CDR3 is 15 amino acids long. As DNA, the CDR3 is TGTGCCAGCAGCTTATCAGGGCATAGCTCCTACGAGCAGTACTTC. It is translated as CASSLSGHSSYEQYF. Based on the CDR3 plus reference TRBV7-9 and TRBJ2-7, the full variable domain is DTGVSQNPRHKITKRGQNVTFRCDPISEHNRLYWYRQTLGQGPEFLTYFQNEAQLEKSRLLSDRFSAERPKGSFSTLEIQRTEQGDSAMYLCASSLSGHSSYEQYFGPGTRLTVT.

The chain has TRBV7-9 and TRBJ2-5; 14 bases fit TRBD2. The CDR3 extends over 17 amino acids. J lost 7 bases, V lost 3 bases, and 10 bases had no gene match. The V gene's germline CDR1 is SEHNR and CDR2 FQNEAQ (reference sequence). CDR3 nucleotide sequence: TGTGCCAGCAGCTTCGGACTAGCGGGGGGCGGCGAACGGACCCAGTACTTC. It encodes CASSFGLAGGGERTQYF.

The chain uses TRBV6-5 and TRBJ2-1; D unclear. The CDR3 spans 12 residues. Germline loops: CDR1 MNHEY, CDR2 SVGAGI. V was cut by 6 bases and J by 4 bases, with 7 bases left in between. CDR3 DNA: TGTGCCAGCAGCCCCGTTTACAATGAGCAGTTCTTC. Translation gives CASSPVYNEQFF.

J is TRBJ2-7 and V is TRBV7-9, with D tentatively TRBD2 (6 bases). This CDR3 region has 14 residues. Germline V gene sequence: CDR1 SEHNR, CDR2 FQNEAQ (reference sequence). Trimming removed 7 bases from V and 6 bases from J, with 19 bases in between. This CDR3 reads CASTGGRTGVEQYF. The CDR3 DNA is TGTGCCAGCACCGGAGGCAGGACGGGGGTCGAGCAGTACTTC.

The chain has TRBV7-2 and TRBJ2-1, with 12 bases matching TRBD2. This CDR3 has 18 residues. In germline, CDR1 is SGHTA, CDR2 FQGNSA. V shed 0 bases, J shed 2 bases, and the junction held 5 bases outside the gene matches. CDR3 sequence reads: CASSLAPRTSGAYNEQFF. CDR3 in DNA: TGTGCCAGCAGCTTAGCGCCCAGGACTAGCGGGGCCTACAATGAGCAGTTCTTC. Using reference TRBV7-2 and TRBJ2-1 for the parts outside the CDR3, the full variable domain is GAGVSQSPSNKVTEKGKDVELRCDPISGHTALYWYRQSLGQGLEFLIYFQGNSAPDKSGLPSDRFSAERTGGSVSTLTIQRTQQEDSAVYLCASSLAPRTSGAYNEQFFGPGTRLTVL.

This clone was seen only once. The chain is built from TRBV7-2 and TRBJ1-1; no reliable D call. The CDR3 sequence is 13 residues long. CDR1 SGHTA and CDR2 FQGNSA come from the germline V gene. V was pared by 7 bases and J by 0 bases, with 9 bases between. CDR3 coding DNA: TGTGCCAGCACCATCACAGTGAACACTGAAGCTTTCTTT. This sequence encodes CASTITVNTEAFF.

The rearrangement links TRBV19 to TRBJ1-6, with TRBD1 as a possible D gene (5 bases). V was clipped by 6 bases and J by 1 base, with 7 bases between them. From germline, CDR1 is LNHDA and CDR2 SQIVND (reference sequence). The CDR3 extends over 14 amino acids. The CDR3 reads CASSQGSYNSPLHF. DNA of the CDR3: TGTGCCAGTAGCCAGGGTTCCTATAATTCACCCCTCCACTTT.